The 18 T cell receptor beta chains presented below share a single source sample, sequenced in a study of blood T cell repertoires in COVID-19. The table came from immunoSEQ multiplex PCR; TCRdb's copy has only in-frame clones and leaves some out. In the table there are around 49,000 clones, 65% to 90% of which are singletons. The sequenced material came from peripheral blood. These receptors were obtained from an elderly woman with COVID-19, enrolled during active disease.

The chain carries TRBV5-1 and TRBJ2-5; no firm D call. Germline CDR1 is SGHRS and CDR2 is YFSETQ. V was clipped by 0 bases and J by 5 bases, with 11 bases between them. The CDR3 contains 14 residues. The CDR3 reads CASSLEPQMETQYF. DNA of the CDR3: TGCGCCAGCAGCTTGGAACCCCAGATGGAGACCCAGTACTTC.

CDR3 nucleotide sequence: TGTGCCAGCATGGGACAGGGTGGGTTTGATGGCTACACCTTC. It specifies CASMGQGGFDGYTF. The V call is TRBV27, the J call TRBJ1-2; 9 positions match TRBD1. The germline CDR1 and CDR2 sequences are MNHEY and SMNVEV (reference sequence). Trimming at V came to 7 bases and at J to 6 bases, leaving 9 bases not matched to a gene. This CDR3 contains 14 residues.

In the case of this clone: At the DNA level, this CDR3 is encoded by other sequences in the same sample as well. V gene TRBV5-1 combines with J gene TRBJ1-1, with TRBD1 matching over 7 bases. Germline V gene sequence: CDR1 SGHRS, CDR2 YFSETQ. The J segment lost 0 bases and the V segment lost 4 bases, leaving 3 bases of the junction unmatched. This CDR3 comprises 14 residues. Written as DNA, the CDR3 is TGCGCCAGCAGCCTCAGGGGGATGAACACTGAAGCTTTCTTT. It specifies CASSLRGMNTEAFF. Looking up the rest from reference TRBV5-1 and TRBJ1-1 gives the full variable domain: KAGVTQTPRYLIKTRGQQVTLSCSPISGHRSVSWYQQTPGQGLQFLFEYFSETQRNKGNFPGRFSGRQFSNSRSEMNVSTLELGDSALYLCASSLRGMNTEAFFGQGTRLTVV.

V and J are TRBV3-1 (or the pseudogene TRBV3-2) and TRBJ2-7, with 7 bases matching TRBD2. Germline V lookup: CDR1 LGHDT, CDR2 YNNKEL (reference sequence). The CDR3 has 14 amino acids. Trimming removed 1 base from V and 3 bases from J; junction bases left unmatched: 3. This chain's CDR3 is CASSQGLARYEQYF. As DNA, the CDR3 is TGTGCCAGCAGCCAAGGACTAGCCCGCTACGAGCAGTACTTC.

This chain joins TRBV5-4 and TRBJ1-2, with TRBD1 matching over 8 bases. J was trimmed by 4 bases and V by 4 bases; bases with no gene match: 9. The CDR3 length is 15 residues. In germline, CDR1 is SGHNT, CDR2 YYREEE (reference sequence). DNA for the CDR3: TGTGCCAGCAGCCCGGACAGGGTACAGGTCTATGGCTACACCTTC. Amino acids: CASSPDRVQVYGYTF.

The CDR3 DNA reads as TGTGCCAGTAGTATCGCGGGACTCCTGAACACTGAAGCTTTCTTT. It specifies CASSIAGLLNTEAFF. The V and J genes are TRBV19 and TRBJ1-1, with D perhaps matching TRBD1 (5 bases). This CDR3 has 15 amino acids. Per the germline V gene, CDR1 is LNHDA and CDR2 is SQIVND (reference sequence). Trimming stripped 3 bases from V and 0 bases from J, with 11 bases between.

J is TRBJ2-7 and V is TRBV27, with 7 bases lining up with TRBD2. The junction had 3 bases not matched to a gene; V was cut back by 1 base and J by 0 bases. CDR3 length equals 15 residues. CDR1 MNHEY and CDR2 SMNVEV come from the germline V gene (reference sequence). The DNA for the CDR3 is TGTGCCAGCAGTTTATATAGCGGGCCCTCCTACGAGCAGTACTTC. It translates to CASSLYSGPSYEQYF.

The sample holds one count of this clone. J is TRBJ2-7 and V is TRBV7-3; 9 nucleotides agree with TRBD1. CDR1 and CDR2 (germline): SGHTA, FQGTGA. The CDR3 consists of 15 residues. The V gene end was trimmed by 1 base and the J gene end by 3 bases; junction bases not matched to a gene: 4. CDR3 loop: CASSLRGTGRYEQYF. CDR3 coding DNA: TGTGCCAGCAGCTTAAGGGGGACAGGGCGCTACGAGCAGTACTTC.

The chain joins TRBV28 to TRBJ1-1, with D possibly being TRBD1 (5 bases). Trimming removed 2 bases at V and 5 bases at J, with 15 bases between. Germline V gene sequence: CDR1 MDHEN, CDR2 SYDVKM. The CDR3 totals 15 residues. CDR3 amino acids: CASSLGDSIRTEAFF. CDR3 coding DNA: TGTGCCAGCAGTTTAGGCGACAGCATTAGGACTGAAGCTTTCTTT.

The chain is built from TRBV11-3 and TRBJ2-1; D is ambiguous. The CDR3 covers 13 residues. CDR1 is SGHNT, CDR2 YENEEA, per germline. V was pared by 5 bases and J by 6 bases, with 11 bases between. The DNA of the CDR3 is TGTGCCAGCAGCCCCCCAGATGGCAATGAGCAGTTCTTC. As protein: CASSPPDGNEQFF.

CDR3 DNA: TGTGCCAGCAGCCGGGGACAGGGGGCGGGTCAGCCCCAGCATTTT. Its protein product is CASSRGQGAGQPQHF. The gene calls are TRBV3-1 (or the pseudogene TRBV3-2) and TRBJ1-5, with 12 bases identical to TRBD1. Trimming took 4 bases from V and 6 from J; bases not matched to a gene: 4. Germline CDR1 reads LGHDT; CDR2 reads YNNKEL (reference sequence). This CDR3 is 15 amino acids long.

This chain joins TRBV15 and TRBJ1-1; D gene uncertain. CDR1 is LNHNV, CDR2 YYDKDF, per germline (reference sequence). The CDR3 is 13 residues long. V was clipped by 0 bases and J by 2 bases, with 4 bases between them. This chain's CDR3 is CATSREANTEAFF. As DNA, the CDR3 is TGTGCCACCAGCAGAGAAGCTAACACTGAAGCTTTCTTT.

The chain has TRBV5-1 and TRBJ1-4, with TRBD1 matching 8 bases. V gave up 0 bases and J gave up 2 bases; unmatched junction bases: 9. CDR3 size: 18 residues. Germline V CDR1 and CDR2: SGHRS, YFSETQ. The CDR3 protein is CASSLARGRLATNEKLFF. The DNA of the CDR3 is TGCGCCAGCAGCTTGGCCAGGGGGCGGTTGGCTACTAATGAAAAACTGTTTTTT.

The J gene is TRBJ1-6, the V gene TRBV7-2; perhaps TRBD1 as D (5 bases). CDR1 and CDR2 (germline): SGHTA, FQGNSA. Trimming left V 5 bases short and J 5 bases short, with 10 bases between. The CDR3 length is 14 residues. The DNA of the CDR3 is TGTGCCAGCAGCCGGGACTCTAATAATTCACCCCTCCACTTT. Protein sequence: CASSRDSNNSPLHF.

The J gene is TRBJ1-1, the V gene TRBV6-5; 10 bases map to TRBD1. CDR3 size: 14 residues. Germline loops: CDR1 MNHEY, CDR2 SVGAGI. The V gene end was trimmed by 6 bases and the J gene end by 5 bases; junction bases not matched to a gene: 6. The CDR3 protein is CASSRDRGPTEAFF. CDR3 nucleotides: TGTGCCAGCAGCAGGGACAGGGGTCCGACTGAAGCTTTCTTT.

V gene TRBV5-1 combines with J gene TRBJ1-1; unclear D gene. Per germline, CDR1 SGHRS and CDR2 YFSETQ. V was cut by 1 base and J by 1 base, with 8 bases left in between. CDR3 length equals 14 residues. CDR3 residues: CASSLSNGNTEAFF. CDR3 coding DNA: TGCGCCAGCAGCTTGAGCAACGGGAACACTGAAGCTTTCTTT.

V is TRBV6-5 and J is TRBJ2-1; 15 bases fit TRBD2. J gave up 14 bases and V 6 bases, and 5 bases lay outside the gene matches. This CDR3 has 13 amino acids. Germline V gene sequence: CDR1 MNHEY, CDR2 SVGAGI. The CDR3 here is CASRGLAGGSEFF. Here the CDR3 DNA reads TGTGCCAGCAGGGGACTAGCGGGAGGTAGCGAGTTCTTC.

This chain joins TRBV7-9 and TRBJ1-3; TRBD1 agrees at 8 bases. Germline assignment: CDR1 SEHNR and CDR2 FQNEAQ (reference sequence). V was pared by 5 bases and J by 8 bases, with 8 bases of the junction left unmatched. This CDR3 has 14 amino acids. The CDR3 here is CASSLGQAVDTIYF. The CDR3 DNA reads TGTGCCAGCAGCCTGGGACAGGCGGTCGACACCATATATTTT.